These 13 T cell receptor beta chains were sequenced from one sample in a study of beta chain features in type 1 diabetes. Expressed TCRB transcripts were sequenced because the isolated RNA had all been reverse transcribed beforehand. TCRdb's copy holds only in-frame clones and misses some; the assay was immunoSEQ multiplex PCR. The sample has around 240,000 clones, over 8.5% seen once. The sample was naive CD4+ T cells from blood. Receptor source: a woman aged 18-35 years in good health.

This clone has more than one count but fewer than ten. The chain recombines TRBV11-2 with TRBJ2-7; the match to TRBD2 covers 11 bases. This CDR3 region has 15 residues. The V and J ends lost 6 bases and 0 bases, in that order; junction bases with no gene match: 4. Germline V gives CDR1 SGHAT, CDR2 FQNNGV. The CDR3 sequence: CASRRLAGSSYEQYF. The CDR3 DNA is TGTGCCAGCAGACGACTAGCGGGAAGCTCCTACGAGCAGTACTTC.

This clone was seen a handful of times. This chain links TRBV5-8 with TRBJ2-7; 12 positions match TRBD2. Trimming removed 0 bases from V and 5 bases from J; junction bases left unmatched: 9. CDR3 length equals 17 residues. In germline, CDR1 is SGHTS, CDR2 YDEGEE. DNA of the CDR3: TGTGCCAGCAGCTTGGGACTAGCGGGGGCCCCTCCCCACGAGCAGTACTTC. Translation: CASSLGLAGAPPHEQYF.

This sequence joins TRBV30 and TRBJ1-1, with no clear D. The germline V gene encodes CDR1 GTSNPN and CDR2 SVGIG (reference sequence). Trimming stripped 1 base from V and 7 bases from J, with 10 bases between. CDR3 size: 12 residues. The CDR3 region is CAWSETGYEAFF. In DNA, the CDR3 is TGTGCCTGGAGTGAGACGGGTTATGAAGCTTTCTTT.

This chain links TRBV5-4 with TRBJ2-1; 9 positions agree with TRBD2. V gave up 4 bases and J gave up 5 bases; unmatched junction bases: 7. Germline V gene lookup returns CDR1 SGHNT and CDR2 YYREEE (reference sequence). The CDR3 has 15 amino acids. The CDR3, as DNA: TGTGCCAGCAGCCAAGGGACTAGCAACAACAATGAGCAGTTCTTC. Protein sequence: CASSQGTSNNNEQFF.

As for this clone: The sample contains more than one DNA sequence encoding this CDR3. The rearrangement joins TRBV5-1 to TRBJ2-7, with 12 bases matching TRBD2. Per germline, CDR1 SGHRS and CDR2 YFSETQ. Trimming cost V 0 bases and J 2 bases; bases outside gene matches: 0. This CDR3 spans 15 amino acids. In nucleotides, the CDR3 is TGCGCCAGCAGCTTGGGGACTAGCGGGACCTACGAGCAGTACTTC. This codes for CASSLGTSGTYEQYF.

This clone was seen a few times. The gene calls are TRBV9 and TRBJ1-1; D remains unclear. The CDR3 is made up of 12 amino acids. Trimming took 2 bases from V and 4 from J, leaving 6 bases between them. Germline V gene data show CDR1 as SGDLS and CDR2 as YYNGEE. Here the CDR3 DNA reads TGTGCCAGCAGCGTGTCGGGCACTGAAGCTTTCTTT. Protein: CASSVSGTEAFF.

This clone has just a few counts. This chain joins TRBV28 and TRBJ2-1, with a weak D call TRBD2 (6 bases). Trimming cost V 5 bases and J 8 bases, with 16 bases left between them. This CDR3 spans 14 amino acids. Germline CDR1 and CDR2: MDHEN and SYDVKM. The CDR3 spells CASSPAGRDYEQFF. CDR3 DNA sequence: TGTGCCAGCAGTCCGGCCGGCAGGGACTATGAGCAGTTCTTC.

The chain has TRBV19 and TRBJ2-5, with 10 bases that match TRBD2. The CDR3 contains 16 residues. Germline loops: CDR1 LNHDA, CDR2 SQIVND (reference sequence). Unmatched junction bases numbered 9, after V lost 6 bases and J lost 2 bases. The CDR3 nucleotides are TGTGCCAGTAGCCAATTCGGACTAGCGGAACAAGAGACCCAGTACTTC. Translating gives CASSQFGLAEQETQYF.

This clone was counted only a few times. This chain connects TRBV5-6 to TRBJ2-5; 8 bases are a match to TRBD2. The CDR3 contains 17 residues. J gave up 5 bases and V 4 bases, and 16 bases lay outside the gene matches. Germline lookup yields CDR1 SGHDT and CDR2 YYEEEE. CDR3 region: CASSLGLATQFSETQYF. CDR3 nucleotides: TGTGCCAGCAGCCTAGGACTAGCTACCCAATTTTCTGAGACCCAGTACTTC.

The CDR3: CASSLQEFDGYTF. For the CDR3, the DNA is TGCGCCAGCAGCTTGCAGGAATTTGATGGCTACACCTTC. The V gene is TRBV5-1, the J gene TRBJ1-2, with D unresolved. The CDR3 covers 13 residues. Trimming pared 1 base from V and 6 bases from J, leaving 10 bases between. Per the germline V gene, CDR1 is SGHRS and CDR2 is YFSETQ.

This clone showed up just a few times. The chain recombines TRBV6-4 with TRBJ1-6, with D hard to call. This CDR3 region has 17 residues. Between the trimmed V and J ends, which lost 6 bases and 0 bases, there was a span of 15 bases. Germline V CDR1 and CDR2: MRHNA, SNTAGT. The chain's CDR3 is CASRHPILSSYNSPLHF. The CDR3, as DNA: TGTGCCAGCAGGCACCCGATCCTGAGCTCCTATAATTCACCCCTCCACTTT.

This clone appeared a few times. The chain employs TRBV6-5 and TRBJ1-5; TRBD1 matches 8 bases. From germline, CDR1 is MNHEY and CDR2 SVGAGI. This CDR3 spans 15 amino acids. V gave up 7 bases and J gave up 3 bases; unmatched junction bases: 8. CDR3 sequence reads: CASIVTGGNNQPQHF. CDR3 nucleotide sequence: TGTGCCAGCATCGTAACAGGGGGAAACAATCAGCCCCAGCATTTT.

The V gene is TRBV19, the J gene TRBJ2-1; possible D gene TRBD2, 5 bases. CDR3 length equals 14 residues. The ends were cut back, 4 bases at V and 6 bases at J, with 13 bases in the middle. From germline, CDR1 is LNHDA and CDR2 SQIVND (reference sequence). The CDR3 here is CASSTDYLGNEQFF. The CDR3 DNA reads as TGTGCCAGTAGTACTGACTACCTAGGCAATGAGCAGTTCTTC.